Below are 10 T cell receptor beta chains sequenced from a single sample in a study of blood T cell repertoires in COVID-19 (dated by TCRdb to about 2020). Library prep was done by the immunoSEQ multiplex PCR assay. TCRdb mirrors the immuneACCESS table, restricted to in-frame sequences. Some clones are absent from its copies; in checked studies, under half trace to an unresolved V gene, and the reason for the others is unknown. The sample table holds approximately 46,000 clones, of which about 88% were seen once. Together, the top ten hold roughly 13% of the sample. Sequenced material: peripheral blood. The receptors were sampled from an older woman in a cohort sampled during active COVID-19.

This chain joins TRBV5-6 and TRBJ1-5; TRBD1 aligns across 10 bases. The CDR3 length is 14 residues. V was pared by 7 bases and J by 4 bases, with 5 bases of the junction left unmatched. Germline lookup yields CDR1 SGHDT and CDR2 YYEEEE. CDR3 nucleotide sequence: TGTGCCAGCTCCCGGACAGGGGGGAATCAGCCCCAGCATTTT. It codes for CASSRTGGNQPQHF.

J is TRBJ1-1 and V is TRBV30, with D perhaps TRBD1 (5 bases). V shed 2 bases and J shed 1 base, with 8 bases lying between them. The germline gives CDR1 GTSNPN, CDR2 SVGIG (reference sequence). This CDR3 has 13 residues. The CDR3 bases are TGTGCCTGGAGTTACGGGGGGAACACTGAAGCTTTCTTT. This translates into CAWSYGGNTEAFF.

This sequence joins TRBV11-3 and TRBJ2-3; perhaps TRBD2 as D (6 bases). Trimming cost V 0 bases and J 1 base, with 14 bases left between them. This CDR3 contains 17 residues. CDR1 is SGHNT and CDR2 is YENEEA in the germline V gene. The CDR3 DNA reads TGTGCCAGCAGCTTAGATCCGCTTTCTAGCGGCACAGATACGCAGTATTTT. This gives the protein CASSLDPLSSGTDTQYF.

V gene TRBV5-5 combines with J gene TRBJ1-5, with TRBD1 matching over 7 bases. In germline, CDR1 is SGHKS, CDR2 YYEKEE (reference sequence). Trimming cost V 1 base and J 6 bases; bases outside gene matches: 10. The CDR3 covers 16 residues. The CDR3: CASSLIGGGGGQPQHF. The CDR3 DNA reads TGTGCCAGCAGCTTGATTGGAGGGGGCGGAGGTCAGCCCCAGCATTTT.

The chain couples TRBV14 to TRBJ2-1, with D maybe TRBD2 (6 bases). The CDR3 runs to 13 residues. CDR1 SGHDN and CDR2 FVKESK come from the germline V gene. Trimming pared 6 bases from V and 4 bases from J, leaving 10 bases between. In DNA, the CDR3 is TGTGCCAGCAGAAGGGACTCGTACAATGAGCAGTTCTTC. This encodes CASRRDSYNEQFF.

V gene TRBV29-1 combines with J gene TRBJ2-5, with 10 bases aligning to TRBD1. There are 15 residues in the CDR3. V shed 4 bases, J shed 0 bases, and the junction held 5 bases outside the gene matches. Germline loops: CDR1 SQVTM, CDR2 ANQGSEA. CDR3 DNA sequence: TGCAGCGTTGTGGGCGGGACAGGGGACCAAGAGACCCAGTACTTC. Translated: CSVVGGTGDQETQYF.

The rearrangement uses TRBV5-5 and TRBJ1-5, with 8 bases fitting TRBD1. V trimming: 4 bases; J trimming: 3 bases; junction bases outside the gene matches: 6. The germline CDR1 and CDR2 sequences are SGHKS and YYEKEE (reference sequence). The CDR3 extends over 15 amino acids. The CDR3 region is CASSLDRGPNQPQHF. The CDR3 bases are TGTGCCAGCAGCCTCGACAGGGGCCCCAATCAGCCCCAGCATTTT.

In this sample, this clone turned up once. The rearrangement links TRBV19 to TRBJ2-7; 12 positions agree with TRBD1. The end of the DNA aligns better with TRBJ2-5, so the J call may be wrong. The CDR3 covers 15 residues. The germline V gene has CDR1 LNHDA and CDR2 SQIVND (reference sequence). The CDR3 nucleotides read TGTGCCAGTAGTATGGCCGGGACAGGGGGCGCGACCCAGTACTTC. Translating gives CASSMAGTGGATQYF.

The CDR3 spells CAWDGTSLNEQFF. CDR3 DNA: TGTGCCTGGGATGGGACTAGTCTCAATGAGCAGTTCTTC. This chain connects TRBV30 to TRBJ2-1, with TRBD2 identical over 8 bases. From germline, CDR1 is GTSNPN and CDR2 SVGIG (reference sequence). Trimming removed 5 bases from V and 6 bases from J; junction bases left unmatched: 6. The length of the CDR3 is 13 residues.

The sample holds one count of this clone. This chain's CDR3 is CASSYSWSSRETQYF. In nucleotides, the CDR3 is TGTGCCAGCAGTTACTCGTGGTCTAGCCGGGAGACCCAGTACTTC. The rearrangement joins TRBV6-5 to TRBJ2-5; D perhaps matches TRBD2 (5 bases). This CDR3 has 15 amino acids. Trimming left V 0 bases short and J 5 bases short, with 13 bases between. CDR1 and CDR2 (germline): MNHEY, SVGAGI.